A single sample gave rise to the 27 T cell receptor beta chains below, sequenced in a study of shared clonotypes between healthy human individuals (dated by TCRdb to the early 2020s). The receptor library was made with the immunoSEQ multiplex PCR assay. TCRdb retrieved this table from immuneACCESS and kept in-frame rearrangements only. Not all clones are present; in checked studies, unresolved V genes account for under half, and no reason is known for the remainder. The sample contains 2,100,000 or so clones, roughly 95% of them found a single time. The ten largest clones take up around 0.13% of the sample. The sample comprised naive CD4+ T cells sorted from blood. What this sample's cell subset or site label stands for: CD45RA+ positively selected. The receptors come from a man aged 18 to 29 in good health.

The chain uses TRBV11-2 and TRBJ1-4; no firm D call. Trimming shortened V by 5 bases and J by 6 bases, and 16 bases separated the two germline ends. CDR1 SGHAT and CDR2 FQNNGV come from the germline V gene. This CDR3 region has 15 residues. The CDR3 coding sequence is TGTGCCAGCAGCCCCTCGGTAACCTACGATGAAAAACTGTTTTTT. This sequence encodes CASSPSVTYDEKLFF.

This clone has a single count. This sequence joins TRBV7-9 and TRBJ2-2; 14 nucleotides align to TRBD2. The germline gives CDR1 SEHNR, CDR2 FQNEAQ (reference sequence). This CDR3 contains 16 residues. V shed 4 bases, J shed 5 bases, and the junction held 3 bases outside the gene matches. CDR3 DNA: TGTGCCAGCAGCTCCGGACTAGCGGGAGGTACCGGGGAGCTGTTTTTT. This gives the protein CASSSGLAGGTGELFF.

V usage is TRBV5-1 and J usage is TRBJ1-1, with TRBD1 matching 10 bases. Trimming took 4 bases from V and 4 from J; bases not matched to a gene: 4. Germline values: CDR1 SGHRS, CDR2 YFSETQ. The CDR3 totals 14 residues. This CDR3 reads CASSVGQGSTEAFF. CDR3 nucleotide sequence: TGCGCCAGCAGCGTGGGACAGGGGAGCACTGAAGCTTTCTTT. Supplemented by reference TRBV5-1 and TRBJ1-1, the full variable domain reads KAGVTQTPRYLIKTRGQQVTLSCSPISGHRSVSWYQQTPGQGLQFLFEYFSETQRNKGNFPGRFSGRQFSNSRSEMNVSTLELGDSALYLCASSVGQGSTEAFFGQGTRLTVV.

The chain links TRBV7-8 to TRBJ2-2; tentatively, D is TRBD1 or TRBD2 (6 bases each). This CDR3 region has 16 residues. V was clipped by 1 base and J by 4 bases, with 13 bases between them. Germline CDR1 is SGHVS and CDR2 is FQNEAQ. The CDR3 coding sequence is TGTGCCAGCAGCTTAGGGACCGGGGGCCCCACCGGGGAGCTGTTTTTT. This encodes CASSLGTGGPTGELFF.

This rearrangement joins TRBV19 to TRBJ1-6; 9 bases line up with TRBD1. Germline CDR1 is LNHDA and CDR2 is SQIVND (reference sequence). The ends lost 5 bases at V and 7 bases at J; junction bases unmatched: 6. The CDR3 is 15 residues long. CDR3 sequence: CASSGTGFENSPLHF. CDR3 nucleotides: TGTGCCAGTAGTGGGACAGGGTTCGAAAATTCACCCCTCCACTTT.

J is TRBJ1-1 and V is TRBV5-1; D remains ambiguous. The CDR3 length is 14 residues. Between the trimmed V and J ends, which lost 1 base and 4 bases, there was a span of 11 bases. CDR1 SGHRS and CDR2 YFSETQ come from the germline V gene. CDR3 sequence: CASSLQSERTEAFF. The CDR3 DNA is TGCGCCAGCAGCTTGCAGAGCGAGCGCACTGAAGCTTTCTTT.

The chain uses TRBV5-5 and TRBJ2-7; either TRBD1 or TRBD2 may fit D (5 bases each). This CDR3 region has 15 residues. Trimming took 2 bases from V and 0 from J, leaving 12 bases between them. CDR1 is SGHKS and CDR2 is YYEKEE in the germline V gene (reference sequence). The CDR3 protein is CASSFSDGTSYEQYF. DNA for the CDR3: TGTGCCAGCAGCTTTAGTGATGGGACCTCCTACGAGCAGTACTTC.

This clone came up once. This chain uses TRBV5-1 with TRBJ2-3; D uncertain. Deletions cut 0 bases from V and 6 bases from J, with 11 bases between. Per the germline V gene, CDR1 is SGHRS and CDR2 is YFSETQ. The CDR3 has 14 amino acids. CDR3 in DNA: TGCGCCAGCAGCTTGGATCACTCCCGGGATACGCAGTATTTT. It codes for CASSLDHSRDTQYF.

In regard to this clone: This same CDR3 is encoded by further DNA sequences in the sample. The chain links TRBV6-5 to TRBJ2-7; D may be TRBD1 (5 bases). V was shortened by 6 bases and J by 2 bases, with 11 bases between the two germline ends. The germline V gene has CDR1 MNHEY and CDR2 SVGAGI. The CDR3 extends over 13 amino acids. The CDR3 coding sequence is TGTGCCAGCAGCCTTACAGGAACCTACGAGCAGTACTTC. It encodes CASSLTGTYEQYF.

The genes are TRBV29-1 and TRBJ2-1; no clear D gene. CDR3 size: 14 residues. Germline V gene lookup returns CDR1 SQVTM and CDR2 ANQGSEA. This CDR3 reads CSARAMDGYNEQFF. In nucleotides, the CDR3 is TGCAGTGCCCGGGCCATGGACGGTTACAATGAGCAGTTCTTC.

This rearrangement joins TRBV5-1 to TRBJ2-1, with D unresolved. V gave up 5 bases and J gave up 8 bases, with 11 bases separating them. From germline, CDR1 is SGHRS and CDR2 YFSETQ. This CDR3 is 12 amino acids long. The CDR3 spells CASSLAYDEQFF. CDR3 sequence (DNA): TGCGCCAGCAGTCTGGCGTACGATGAGCAGTTCTTC.

The chain couples TRBV5-6 to TRBJ2-5; 12 nucleotides agree with TRBD2. Unmatched junction bases numbered 6, after V lost 4 bases and J lost 5 bases. Germline V gene lookup returns CDR1 SGHDT and CDR2 YYEEEE. The CDR3 length is 15 residues. The CDR3 DNA follows: TGTGCCAGCAGCCGACGGACTAGCGGGGAGGAGACCCAGTACTTC. It codes for CASSRRTSGEETQYF.

This clone was detected a few times. At one of its ends the junction is not consistent with the germline gene, which may arise from a read error. This chain uses TRBV7-9 with TRBJ2-3; D is perhaps TRBD2 (6 bases). Germline V lookup: CDR1 SEHNR, CDR2 FQNEAQ (reference sequence). The CDR3 is 9 amino acids. CDR3 residues: CASTQGGTF. DNA of the CDR3: TGTGCCAGCACCCAAGGAGGGACCTTT.

V gene TRBV29-1 combines with J gene TRBJ1-1; 8 nucleotides align to TRBD1. CDR1 is SQVTM, CDR2 ANQGSEA, per germline. Trimming cost V 1 base and J 4 bases; bases outside gene matches: 5. This CDR3 has 14 residues. CDR3 loop: CSVEATGGITEAFF. CDR3 in DNA: TGCAGCGTTGAAGCCACAGGGGGGATCACTGAAGCTTTCTTT. Full variable domain (rest looked up from reference TRBV29-1 and TRBJ1-1): SAVISQKPSRDICQRGTSLTIQCQVDSQVTMMFWYRQQPGQSLTLIATANQGSEATYESGFVIDKFPISRPNLTFSTLTVSNMSPEDSSIYLCSVEATGGITEAFFGQGTRLTVV.

The chain couples TRBV9 to TRBJ1-4; D call uncertain. The germline CDR1 and CDR2 sequences are SGDLS and YYNGEE. The V end lost 3 bases, the J end lost 6 bases, and 12 bases lay between the germline ends. This CDR3 has 14 amino acids. CDR3: CASSAANVDEKLFF. In nucleotides, the CDR3 is TGTGCCAGCAGCGCGGCTAACGTCGATGAAAAACTGTTTTTT. The complete variable domain, with remaining parts taken from reference TRBV9 and TRBJ1-4, reads DSGVTQTPKHLITATGQRVTLRCSPRSGDLSVYWYQQSLDQGLQFLIQYYNGEERAKGNILERFSAQQFPDLHSELNLSSLELGDSALYFCASSAANVDEKLFFGSGTQLSVL.

The V and J genes are TRBV7-9 and TRBJ1-5; D is unresolved. The V end was cut by 5 bases, the J end by 4 bases, with 15 bases between. CDR3 length equals 15 residues. In germline, CDR1 is SEHNR, CDR2 FQNEAQ (reference sequence). This CDR3 is CASSRGRAGNQPQHF. The CDR3 region has the DNA TGTGCCAGCAGCAGAGGTCGCGCTGGGAATCAGCCCCAGCATTTT. Full variable domain (outside the CDR3, taken from reference TRBV7-9 and TRBJ1-5): DTGVSQNPRHKITKRGQNVTFRCDPISEHNRLYWYRQTLGQGPEFLTYFQNEAQLEKSRLLSDRFSAERPKGSFSTLEIQRTEQGDSAMYLCASSRGRAGNQPQHFGDGTRLSIL.

The rearrangement joins TRBV2 to TRBJ2-5; no definite D call. With 5 bases removed from V and 7 bases from J, the gap between germline ends came to 14 bases. The CDR3 is 13 residues long. Germline CDR1 SNHLY, CDR2 FYNNEI. The CDR3 loop is CASSPSALATQYF. DNA for the CDR3: TGTGCCAGCAGTCCTTCAGCTTTAGCGACCCAGTACTTC.

V gene TRBV6-1 combines with J gene TRBJ2-2, with 10 bases lining up with TRBD1. The V and J ends lost 4 bases and 6 bases, in that order; junction bases with no gene match: 2. This CDR3 has 14 amino acids. Germline lookup yields CDR1 MNHNS and CDR2 SASEGT. The CDR3 here is CASSADRGAGELFF. As DNA, the CDR3 is TGTGCCAGCAGTGCGGACAGGGGGGCCGGGGAGCTGTTTTTT.

V gene TRBV10-3 combines with J gene TRBJ2-5; tentative D call: TRBD2 (6 bases). Trimming cost V 0 bases and J 3 bases, with 11 bases left between them. This CDR3 region has 15 residues. Per germline, CDR1 ENHRY and CDR2 SYGVKD. CDR3 sequence (DNA): TGTGCCATCAGTGAGTCGCTAGCGAGAAAAGAGACCCAGTACTTC. Its translation: CAISESLARKETQYF.

The rearrangement uses TRBV6-5 and TRBJ2-1, with 13 nucleotides matching TRBD2. The V gene's germline CDR1 is MNHEY and CDR2 SVGAGI. The J segment lost 7 bases and the V segment lost 6 bases, leaving 6 bases of the junction unmatched. This CDR3 region has 15 residues. The CDR3, as DNA: TGTGCCAGCAGCCCCGGACTAGCGGGAGAGAATGAGCAGTTCTTC. Residues: CASSPGLAGENEQFF.

The J gene is TRBJ2-2, the V gene TRBV6-5; no clear D. The germline V and J ends were trimmed by 6 bases and 9 bases, with 11 bases remaining between them. CDR3 length: 12 amino acids. Germline lookup yields CDR1 MNHEY and CDR2 SVGAGI. CDR3 sequence (DNA): TGTGCCAGCAGCCTGACTGGGAGGGAGCTGTTTTTT. Translated, it gives CASSLTGRELFF.

The chain uses TRBV6-1 and TRBJ1-1; tentatively, D is TRBD1 (5 bases). The CDR3 covers 12 residues. Germline lookup yields CDR1 MNHNS and CDR2 SASEGT. The V end lost 7 bases, the J end lost 6 bases, and 12 bases lay between the germline ends. The CDR3 DNA sequence: TGTGCCAGCACGGGGGGGTTATCTGAAGCTTTCTTT. It translates to CASTGGLSEAFF.

The chain has TRBV6-5 and TRBJ2-2; D ambiguous. Germline V lookup: CDR1 MNHEY, CDR2 SVGAGI. Trimming removed 10 bases from V and 5 bases from J, with 17 bases in between. The CDR3 is 14 residues long. CDR3 protein: CATRTYMGTGELFF. The CDR3 region has the DNA TGTGCCACGCGAACTTACATGGGGACCGGGGAGCTGTTTTTT.

This clone was seen only once. The V call is TRBV11-2, the J call TRBJ1-5; 11 nucleotides align to TRBD1. The CDR3 is 15 amino acids. Germline CDR1 is SGHAT and CDR2 is FQNNGV. V lost 5 bases to trimming and J lost 7 bases; unmatched junction nucleotides: 7. CDR3 nucleotide sequence: TGTGCCAGCAGCAAGGACAGGGGGCGCGAGCAGCCCCAGCATTTT. Translating gives CASSKDRGREQPQHF.

This chain uses TRBV6-1 with TRBJ2-4, with TRBD1 matching 8 bases. This CDR3 spans 16 amino acids. Germline CDR1 reads MNHNS; CDR2 reads SASEGT. V trimming: 1 base; J trimming: 1 base; junction bases outside the gene matches: 3. CDR3 DNA: TGTGCCAGCAGTGAAGGTGGACAGGGTGCCAAAAACATTCAGTACTTC. Translation gives CASSEGGQGAKNIQYF.

The rearrangement uses TRBV6-4 and TRBJ2-3; D uncertain. V was pared by 9 bases and J by 2 bases, with 3 bases between. This CDR3 comprises 10 residues. Germline V lookup: CDR1 MRHNA, CDR2 SNTAGT. The CDR3 nucleotides are TGTGCCAGTAACACAGATACGCAGTATTTT. Its protein product is CASNTDTQYF.

The rearrangement uses TRBV18 and TRBJ2-3, with TRBD2 matching 7 bases. Germline CDR1 KGHSH, CDR2 LQKENI. This CDR3 has 16 amino acids. V lost 3 bases and J lost 8; bases outside the gene matches: 14. Written as DNA, the CDR3 is TGTGCCAGCTCACCCTCCGCTGGCGGGGGAGCGGGTACGCAGTATTTT. It yields the protein CASSPSAGGGAGTQYF.